The clone carrying this T cell receptor (beta chain) was recorded many times. These data are taken from a study of T cells in Graves' hyperthyroidism and ophthalmopathy. The CDR3 length is 16 residues. With 2 bases clipped from V and 1 base from J, the junction kept 6 bases outside the gene matches. Germline V gene data show CDR1 as SGHTA and CDR2 as FQGNSA. Amplification of TCR beta CDR3 regions used RNA as the template. The TCR CDR3 was amplified in a first-round RT-PCR using the HTBI primer set. TCRdb itself ran the multiplex PCR reads through MiXCR, one entry per CDR3 protein. The table records hundreds of thousands of distinct CDR3 sequences, 14% to 15% of them present only once. A 10 ml volume of fresh peripheral blood provided the PBMCs.

The chain has TRBV7-2 and TRBJ2-5; 8 bases are shared with TRBD2. Sequenced: blood. This TCR derives from a woman aged 40-49 years with Graves' ophthalmopathy. The CDR3 region is CASSLRGSGAQETQYF. The CDR3 coding sequence is TGTGCCAGCAGCTTACGAGGTAGCGGGGCCCAAGAGACCCAGTACTTC.